This T cell receptor (beta chain) was captured by sequencing in a study of T cell responses to AZD1222 COVID-19 vaccine. Germline assignment: CDR1 LGHDT and CDR2 YNNKEL (reference sequence). The CDR3 consists of 10 residues. V lost 8 bases and J 5 bases, leaving 7 bases between the germline ends. Sequencing was performed with immunoSEQ multiplex PCR; in TCRdb, only in-frame clones are kept and a portion is missing. This sample has about 76,000 clones, with about 80% found just once. The rearrangement uses TRBV3-1 (or the pseudogene TRBV3-2) and TRBJ2-7; D might be TRBD1 (5 bases). This specimen consisted of peripheral blood, obtained 28 days after the second dose of the MenACWY control vaccine. This clonotype was obtained from an adult who received the MenACWY meningococcal vaccine as a control. CDR3 sequence reads: CASGRDEQYF. Written as DNA, the CDR3 is TGTGCCAGCGGCAGGGACGAGCAGTACTTC.